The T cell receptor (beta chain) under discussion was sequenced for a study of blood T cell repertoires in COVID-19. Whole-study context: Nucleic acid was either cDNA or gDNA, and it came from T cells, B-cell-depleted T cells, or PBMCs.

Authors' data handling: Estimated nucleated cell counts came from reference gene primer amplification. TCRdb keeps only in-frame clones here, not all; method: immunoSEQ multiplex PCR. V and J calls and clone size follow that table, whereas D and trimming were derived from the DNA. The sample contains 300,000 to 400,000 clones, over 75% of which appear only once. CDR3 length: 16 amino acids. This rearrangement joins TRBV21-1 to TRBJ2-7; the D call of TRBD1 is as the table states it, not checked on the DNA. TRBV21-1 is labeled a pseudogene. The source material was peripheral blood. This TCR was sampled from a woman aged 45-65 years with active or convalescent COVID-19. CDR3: CASSKGLDREGDEQYF. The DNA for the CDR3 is TGTGCCAGCAGCAAAGGATTGGACAGGGAAGGCGACGAGCAGTACTTC.